This TCR beta chain originates from a study of CD8 T cells in Susac syndrome. General observations from the study: The number of individuals included in the study's TCR sequencing and HLA analysis was acknowledged as relatively small.

cDNA came from approximately 0.5 to 1 ug RNA primed by random hexamers. An immunoSEQ multiplex PCR amplified TCR beta CDR3 over 54 Vbeta and 13 Jbeta. MiXCR was run by TCRdb on the immunoSEQ multiplex PCR reads, yielding one entry per CDR3 protein. Among tens of thousands of distinct CDR3 sequences listed, about 94% were seen once. V lost 3 bases and J 4 bases, leaving 15 bases between the germline ends. The CDR3 is 15 amino acids. Germline CDR1 SGHRS, CDR2 YFSETQ. To note about this clonotype: Its target is unknown.

Negative isolation yielded CD8+ and CD4+ T cells; FACS enriched TEMRA cells. The sequenced sample consisted of CD8+ T cells from PBMCs. The chain has TRBV5-1 and TRBJ2-3; maybe TRBD1 (5 bases). This receptor was taken from a human donor with multiple sclerosis. The CDR3 reads CASSSLWGRADTQYF. The CDR3 DNA is TGCGCCAGCAGCTCCCTCTGGGGCAGGGCAGATACGCAGTATTTT. Full variable domain (remainder filled in from reference TRBV5-1 and TRBJ2-3): KAGVTQTPRYLIKTRGQQVTLSCSPISGHRSVSWYQQTPGQGLQFLFEYFSETQRNKGNFPGRFSGRQFSNSRSEMNVSTLELGDSALYLCASSSLWGRADTQYFGPGTRLTVL.